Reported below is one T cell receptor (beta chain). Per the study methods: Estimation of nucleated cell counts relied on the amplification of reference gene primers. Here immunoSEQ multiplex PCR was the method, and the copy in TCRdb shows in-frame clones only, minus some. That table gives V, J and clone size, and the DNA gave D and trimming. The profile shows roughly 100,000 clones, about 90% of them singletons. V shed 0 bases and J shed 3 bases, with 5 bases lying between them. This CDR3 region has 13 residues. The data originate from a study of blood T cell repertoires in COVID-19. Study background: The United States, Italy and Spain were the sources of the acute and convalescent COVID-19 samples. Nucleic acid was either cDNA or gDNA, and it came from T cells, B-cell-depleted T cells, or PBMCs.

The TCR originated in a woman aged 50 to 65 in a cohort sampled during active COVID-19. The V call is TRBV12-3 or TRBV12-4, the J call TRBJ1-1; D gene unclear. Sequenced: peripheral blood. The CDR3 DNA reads TGTGCCAGCAGTTTAGCCGGTGACACTGAAGCTTTCTTT. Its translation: CASSLAGDTEAFF.